Shown below are 27 T cell receptor beta chains from a single sample sequenced in a study of blood T cell repertoires in COVID-19. Clones were sequenced by immunoSEQ multiplex PCR, and TCRdb holds only the in-frame ones, with some missing. The table has under 250,000 clones, around 92% seen once; the top ten hold roughly 4%. The sequenced sample was PBMCs or T cells enriched from blood (not recorded which). Source of these receptors: a woman aged 25 to 39 with acute COVID-19.

The rearrangement links TRBV7-2 to TRBJ2-2; a weak D match, TRBD2 (6 bases). The V end lost 4 bases, the J end lost 6 bases, and 9 bases lay between the germline ends. Germline assignment: CDR1 SGHTA and CDR2 FQGNSA. The CDR3 runs to 13 residues. In DNA, the CDR3 is TGTGCCAGCAGCTATTCGGGGGCCGGGGAGCTGTTTTTT. Its translation: CASSYSGAGELFF.

The V call is TRBV21-1, the J call TRBJ1-2; the listed D gene, TRBD1, was not tested against the DNA. TRBV21-1 is tagged as a pseudogene. The length of the CDR3 is 16 residues. The CDR3 protein is CASSPRRWTINYGYTF. The CDR3 DNA reads TGTGCCAGCAGCCCCCGTCGTTGGACAATTAACTATGGCTACACCTTC.

The rearrangement links TRBV30 to TRBJ1-2; D is undetermined. The V end lost 0 bases, the J end lost 3 bases, and 5 bases lay between the germline ends. The germline V gene has CDR1 GTSNPN and CDR2 SVGIG (reference sequence). The CDR3 spans 12 residues. CDR3 residues: CAWSVHDYGYTF. CDR3 nucleotide sequence: TGTGCCTGGAGTGTACATGACTATGGCTACACCTTC.

The chain recombines TRBV30 with TRBJ2-5, with D unresolved. The germline V and J ends were trimmed by 3 bases and 5 bases, with 22 bases remaining between them. In germline, CDR1 is GTSNPN, CDR2 SVGIG (reference sequence). This CDR3 region has 16 residues. This chain's CDR3 is CAWSSPRHPTRETQYF. Here the CDR3 DNA reads TGTGCCTGGAGCTCACCGCGGCATCCCACCCGGGAGACCCAGTACTTC.

The V and J genes are TRBV28 and TRBJ1-1; the D gene is possibly TRBD1 (6 bases). Trimming removed 11 bases from V and 4 bases from J, with 20 bases in between. Germline values: CDR1 MDHEN, CDR2 SYDVKM. This CDR3 comprises 14 residues. The CDR3 sequence: CACQPGRGGTEAFF. In DNA, the CDR3 is TGTGCCTGCCAGCCAGGGAGGGGGGGCACTGAAGCTTTCTTT.

The chain combines TRBV9 with TRBJ1-3; a weak D match, TRBD1 (6 bases). The length of the CDR3 is 15 residues. CDR1 SGDLS and CDR2 YYNGEE come from the germline V gene. V was pared by 1 base and J by 1 base, with 9 bases between. The CDR3: CASSVLQGSGNTIYF. CDR3 coding DNA: TGTGCCAGCAGCGTATTACAGGGTTCTGGAAACACCATATATTTT.

This clone was counted many times. The genes are TRBV7-2 and TRBJ2-1; 8 nucleotides match TRBD2. This CDR3 has 17 amino acids. Trimming at V came to 5 bases and at J to 6 bases, leaving 15 bases not matched to a gene. Germline loops: CDR1 SGHTA, CDR2 FQGNSA. The CDR3 is CASSPGWGRGAPNEQFF. The CDR3 region has the DNA TGTGCCAGCAGCCCCGGTTGGGGGCGGGGGGCCCCCAATGAGCAGTTCTTC.

The rearrangement uses TRBV7-2 and TRBJ1-5, with D unclear. Trimming took 4 bases from V and 2 from J, leaving 12 bases between them. Looked up from germline, CDR1 is SGHTA and CDR2 is FQGNSA. CDR3 size: 15 residues. CDR3 DNA sequence: TGTGCCAGCAGCTCTGTTACAAGTGGCAATCAGCCCCAGCATTTT. Protein sequence: CASSSVTSGNQPQHF.

This clone was recorded only once. The CDR3 is CASSVVYGTENTGELFF. The CDR3 DNA reads TGTGCCAGCAGCGTAGTTTATGGGACAGAGAACACCGGGGAGCTGTTTTTT. J is TRBJ2-2 and V is TRBV9; 7 bases match TRBD1. The V gene end was trimmed by 0 bases and the J gene end by 1 base; junction bases not matched to a gene: 6. Germline V gene sequence: CDR1 SGDLS, CDR2 YYNGEE. The CDR3 is 17 residues long.

The DNA for the CDR3 is TGTGCCAGCAGTTATAGGGGTGGCTTCACCGGGGAGCTGTTTTTT. Its translation is CASSYRGGFTGELFF. This rearrangement joins TRBV11-3 to TRBJ2-2; weak D call: TRBD1 (5 bases). Trimming pared 6 bases from V and 4 bases from J, leaving 15 bases between. The germline gives CDR1 SGHNT, CDR2 YENEEA. The CDR3 length is 15 residues.

V and J are TRBV6-2 or TRBV6-3 and TRBJ1-1, with TRBD1 as a possible D gene (6 bases). The CDR3 has 12 residues. V was trimmed by 4 bases and J by 11 bases, leaving 14 bases between them. Germline CDR1 reads MNHEY; CDR2 reads SVGEGT. The DNA of the CDR3 is TGTGCCAGCAGTTTTGACGGGACAACGGCTTTCTTT. Translated, it gives CASSFDGTTAFF.

The rearrangement links TRBV30 to TRBJ1-4; possible D gene TRBD1, 6 bases. The germline V gene has CDR1 GTSNPN and CDR2 SVGIG (reference sequence). CDR3 length: 12 amino acids. The CDR3 reads CAGRRGNEKLFF. The CDR3 DNA sequence: TGTGCAGGGCGCAGGGGTAATGAAAAACTGTTTTTT.

The CDR3 loop is CASSLVGGTEKLFF. CDR3 coding DNA: TGTGCCAGCAGCTTAGTTGGGGGCACGGAAAAACTGTTTTTT. The chain is built from TRBV7-2 and TRBJ1-4; a weak D match, TRBD1 (6 bases). The CDR3 is 14 amino acids. Trimming took 1 base from V and 8 from J, leaving 11 bases between them. CDR1 and CDR2 from the germline V gene are SGHTA and FQGNSA.

The DNA of the CDR3 is TGTGCCAGCTGGACAGGGGGTTTGAACACTGAAGCTTTCTTT. Amino acid sequence: CASWTGGLNTEAFF. The chain is built from TRBV28 and TRBJ1-1; 10 nucleotides agree with TRBD1. V lost 8 bases and J lost 0; bases outside the gene matches: 3. The CDR3 loop spans 14 amino acids. Germline V gene data show CDR1 as MDHEN and CDR2 as SYDVKM.

The chain links TRBV5-1 to TRBJ2-2; D is possibly TRBD1 (5 bases). The V end lost 0 bases, the J end lost 0 bases, and 12 bases lay between the germline ends. The V gene's germline CDR1 is SGHRS and CDR2 YFSETQ. The CDR3 totals 17 residues. The CDR3 region has the DNA TGCGCCAGCAGCTTGGCTGGTACAGGTTCGAACACCGGGGAGCTGTTTTTT. It yields the protein CASSLAGTGSNTGELFF.

The rearrangement links TRBV4-2 to TRBJ2-1; 8 nucleotides match TRBD1. Germline V CDR1 and CDR2: LGHNA, YNFKEQ. The V segment lost 1 base and the J segment 9 bases; nucleotides outside the gene matches: 8. This CDR3 comprises 15 residues. The CDR3 here is CASSQGQGAGGEQFF. CDR3 bases: TGTGCCAGCAGCCAAGGCCAGGGGGCGGGCGGTGAGCAGTTCTTC.

This chain uses TRBV6-5 with TRBJ2-2; tentative D call: TRBD2 (5 bases). Per the germline V gene, CDR1 is MNHEY and CDR2 is SVGAGI. V lost 6 bases and J lost 4, with 15 bases in between. The CDR3 has 15 amino acids. CDR3 sequence reads: CASRRSEGSTGELFF. The CDR3 DNA reads as TGTGCCAGCAGGAGGTCGGAAGGGAGCACCGGGGAGCTGTTTTTT.

This chain joins TRBV30 and TRBJ1-1; possible D gene TRBD1, 5 bases. The CDR3 extends over 15 amino acids. Germline CDR1 and CDR2: GTSNPN and SVGIG (reference sequence). Trimming stripped 3 bases from V and 0 bases from J, with 14 bases between. CDR3 region: CAWSSPQGLNTEAFF. CDR3 sequence (DNA): TGTGCCTGGAGCTCTCCCCAGGGTTTGAACACTGAAGCTTTCTTT.

J is TRBJ1-6 and V is TRBV28, with 9 bases that match TRBD1. This CDR3 spans 14 amino acids. The V gene end was trimmed by 5 bases and the J gene end by 6 bases; junction bases not matched to a gene: 2. Germline assignment: CDR1 MDHEN and CDR2 SYDVKM. The CDR3 DNA sequence: TGTGCCAGCAGTGGGGGACAGGGTAATTCACCCCTCCACTTT. It is translated as CASSGGQGNSPLHF.

This chain links TRBV7-8 with TRBJ1-4; D uncertain. The CDR3 is made up of 16 amino acids. Trimming took 1 base from V and 0 from J, leaving 9 bases between them. Germline lookup yields CDR1 SGHVS and CDR2 FQNEAQ. CDR3 nucleotide sequence: TGTGCCAGCAGCTTAGATCATAGAGCAACTAATGAAAAACTGTTTTTT. Protein sequence: CASSLDHRATNEKLFF.

V is TRBV5-4 and J is TRBJ1-4; the D is unclear. The CDR3 has 13 amino acids. CDR1 SGHNT and CDR2 YYREEE come from the germline V gene (reference sequence). V lost 0 bases and J lost 7, with 7 bases in between. DNA for the CDR3: TGTGCCAGCAGCTTGGTGAATAGTGAAAAACTGTTTTTT. It yields the protein CASSLVNSEKLFF.

The V gene is TRBV3-1 (or the pseudogene TRBV3-2), the J gene TRBJ1-5; 7 bases line up with TRBD1. V lost 4 bases and J lost 9; bases outside the gene matches: 9. This CDR3 region has 14 residues. The germline V gene has CDR1 LGHDT and CDR2 YNNKEL (reference sequence). The CDR3 DNA reads as TGTGCCAGCAGCCTGTCCAGGGGGGATAGGCCCCAGCATTTT. It encodes CASSLSRGDRPQHF.

The chain joins TRBV10-3 to TRBJ1-2, with TRBD1 matching over 10 bases. The CDR3 length is 16 residues. The V gene's germline CDR1 is ENHRY and CDR2 SYGVKD. Losses at the gene ends were 2 bases for V and 8 bases for J; bases not matched to a gene: 11. For the CDR3, the DNA is TGTGCCATCAGTGAGCTCCGGGTAGACAGGGGGCGAGGCTACACCTTC. Translated, it gives CAISELRVDRGRGYTF.

The V gene is TRBV7-2, the J gene TRBJ2-3; D possibly corresponds to TRBD1 (6 bases). V lost 1 base, J lost 5 bases, and 7 bases lay in between. The CDR3 extends over 13 amino acids. Per germline, CDR1 SGHTA and CDR2 FQGNSA. CDR3 amino acids: CASSLEQGDTQYF. The CDR3 DNA reads as TGTGCCAGCAGCTTAGAACAGGGAGATACGCAGTATTTT.

V usage is TRBV4-1 and J usage is TRBJ2-1; 12 positions match TRBD2. CDR3 length: 16 residues. Germline V gene lookup returns CDR1 MGHRA and CDR2 YSYEKL. V dropped 0 bases and J dropped 6; count of bases not matched to a gene: 3. CDR3 protein: CASSQEGLAGRNEQFF. In DNA form, the CDR3 reads TGCGCCAGCAGCCAAGAAGGACTAGCGGGACGCAATGAGCAGTTCTTC.

This clone appeared a few times. The CDR3 sequence: CASSRGQGFNYGYTF. The CDR3 nucleotides read TGCGCCAGCTCAAGGGGGCAGGGGTTTAACTATGGCTACACCTTC. This chain uses TRBV5-1 with TRBJ1-2, with 7 positions matching TRBD1. The CDR3 runs to 15 residues. Looked up from germline, CDR1 is SGHRS and CDR2 is YFSETQ. The J segment lost 1 base and the V segment lost 7 bases, leaving 10 bases of the junction unmatched. The full variable domain, with the rest looked up from reference TRBV5-1 and TRBJ1-2, is KAGVTQTPRYLIKTRGQQVTLSCSPISGHRSVSWYQQTPGQGLQFLFEYFSETQRNKGNFPGRFSGRQFSNSRSEMNVSTLELGDSALYLCASSRGQGFNYGYTFGSGTRLTVV.

V gene TRBV30 combines with J gene TRBJ1-2; no clear D gene. The CDR3 contains 16 residues. Germline V gene data show CDR1 as GTSNPN and CDR2 as SVGIG (reference sequence). Deletions cut 0 bases from V and 6 bases from J, with 20 bases between. CDR3 amino acids: CAWSVSGRTIDHGYTF. For the CDR3, the DNA is TGTGCCTGGAGTGTATCCGGACGGACTATCGACCATGGCTACACCTTC.